The 3 T cell receptor beta chains presented below share a single source sample, sequenced in a study of beta chain features in type 1 diabetes (dated by TCRdb to between 2018 and 2020). Overall study results and their limits: In all four CD4+ subsets, TCRB CDR3 length was moderately but significantly shorter in type 1 diabetes patients.

No antigen has been assigned to these receptors. The protocol used for the library was the immunoSEQ multiplex PCR assay. The High Capacity cDNA Reverse Transcription Kit was used to reverse transcribe all of the isolated RNA, meaning that expressed TCRB transcripts were what got sequenced. TCRdb mirrors the immuneACCESS table, restricted to in-frame sequences. Some clones are absent from its copies; in checked studies, under half trace to an unresolved V gene, and the reason for the others is unknown. The sample yields fewer than 30,000 clones; approximately 55% were counted once. 1.4% to 1.5% of the sample belongs to the ten largest clones. The sample was Tregs from blood. The cell subset or site label here, explained by the study, means: regulatory CD4+ T cells. All receptors come from a woman between 18 and 30 years old with type 1 diabetes.

This chain joins TRBV7-9 and TRBJ1-2; D remains unclear. The V end lost 5 bases, the J end lost 6 bases, and 13 bases lay between the germline ends. Germline CDR1 reads SEHNR; CDR2 reads FQNEAQ (reference sequence). This CDR3 is 13 amino acids long. The CDR3: CASSPIAGNGYTF. For the CDR3, the DNA is TGTGCCAGCAGCCCGATTGCGGGGAATGGCTACACCTTC.

The J gene is TRBJ2-3, the V gene TRBV11-3; 7 positions match TRBD1. Germline V gene data show CDR1 as SGHNT and CDR2 as YENEEA. The ends lost 6 bases at V and 8 bases at J; junction bases unmatched: 8. The CDR3 contains 13 residues. The CDR3 region is CASRQGLAGTQYF. The CDR3 nucleotides are TGTGCCAGCAGACAGGGGCTCGCCGGTACGCAGTATTTT.

The chain links TRBV28 to TRBJ2-5; 9 nucleotides align to TRBD1. CDR1 and CDR2 from the germline V gene are MDHEN and SYDVKM. The CDR3 loop spans 17 amino acids. The trim removed 3 bases at V and 2 bases at J, leaving 10 bases unmatched. CDR3 in DNA: TGTGCCAGCAGTTTTGGGGACAGGGTGGGTTATCAAGAGACCCAGTACTTC. Protein product: CASSFGDRVGYQETQYF.